This T cell receptor (beta chain) came from a study of siplizumab effects on memory and regulatory T cells. The germline gives CDR1 MNHNY, CDR2 SVGAGI (reference sequence). CDR3 length: 14 residues. The J segment lost 5 bases and the V segment lost 5 bases, leaving 5 bases of the junction unmatched. Sequencing was performed with immunoSEQ multiplex PCR; in TCRdb, only in-frame clones are kept and a portion is missing. The sample consists of approximately 110,000 clones, 90% to 95% of them appearing once. What was sequenced was CD4+ T cells sorted from blood. The clonotype originates from a human donor in good health. The chain has TRBV6-6 and TRBJ2-4, with 8 nucleotides matching TRBD1. CDR3 sequence (DNA): TGTGCCAGCAGTGGCCCGGGACAGGAAAACATTCAGTACTTC. Protein sequence: CASSGPGQENIQYF.